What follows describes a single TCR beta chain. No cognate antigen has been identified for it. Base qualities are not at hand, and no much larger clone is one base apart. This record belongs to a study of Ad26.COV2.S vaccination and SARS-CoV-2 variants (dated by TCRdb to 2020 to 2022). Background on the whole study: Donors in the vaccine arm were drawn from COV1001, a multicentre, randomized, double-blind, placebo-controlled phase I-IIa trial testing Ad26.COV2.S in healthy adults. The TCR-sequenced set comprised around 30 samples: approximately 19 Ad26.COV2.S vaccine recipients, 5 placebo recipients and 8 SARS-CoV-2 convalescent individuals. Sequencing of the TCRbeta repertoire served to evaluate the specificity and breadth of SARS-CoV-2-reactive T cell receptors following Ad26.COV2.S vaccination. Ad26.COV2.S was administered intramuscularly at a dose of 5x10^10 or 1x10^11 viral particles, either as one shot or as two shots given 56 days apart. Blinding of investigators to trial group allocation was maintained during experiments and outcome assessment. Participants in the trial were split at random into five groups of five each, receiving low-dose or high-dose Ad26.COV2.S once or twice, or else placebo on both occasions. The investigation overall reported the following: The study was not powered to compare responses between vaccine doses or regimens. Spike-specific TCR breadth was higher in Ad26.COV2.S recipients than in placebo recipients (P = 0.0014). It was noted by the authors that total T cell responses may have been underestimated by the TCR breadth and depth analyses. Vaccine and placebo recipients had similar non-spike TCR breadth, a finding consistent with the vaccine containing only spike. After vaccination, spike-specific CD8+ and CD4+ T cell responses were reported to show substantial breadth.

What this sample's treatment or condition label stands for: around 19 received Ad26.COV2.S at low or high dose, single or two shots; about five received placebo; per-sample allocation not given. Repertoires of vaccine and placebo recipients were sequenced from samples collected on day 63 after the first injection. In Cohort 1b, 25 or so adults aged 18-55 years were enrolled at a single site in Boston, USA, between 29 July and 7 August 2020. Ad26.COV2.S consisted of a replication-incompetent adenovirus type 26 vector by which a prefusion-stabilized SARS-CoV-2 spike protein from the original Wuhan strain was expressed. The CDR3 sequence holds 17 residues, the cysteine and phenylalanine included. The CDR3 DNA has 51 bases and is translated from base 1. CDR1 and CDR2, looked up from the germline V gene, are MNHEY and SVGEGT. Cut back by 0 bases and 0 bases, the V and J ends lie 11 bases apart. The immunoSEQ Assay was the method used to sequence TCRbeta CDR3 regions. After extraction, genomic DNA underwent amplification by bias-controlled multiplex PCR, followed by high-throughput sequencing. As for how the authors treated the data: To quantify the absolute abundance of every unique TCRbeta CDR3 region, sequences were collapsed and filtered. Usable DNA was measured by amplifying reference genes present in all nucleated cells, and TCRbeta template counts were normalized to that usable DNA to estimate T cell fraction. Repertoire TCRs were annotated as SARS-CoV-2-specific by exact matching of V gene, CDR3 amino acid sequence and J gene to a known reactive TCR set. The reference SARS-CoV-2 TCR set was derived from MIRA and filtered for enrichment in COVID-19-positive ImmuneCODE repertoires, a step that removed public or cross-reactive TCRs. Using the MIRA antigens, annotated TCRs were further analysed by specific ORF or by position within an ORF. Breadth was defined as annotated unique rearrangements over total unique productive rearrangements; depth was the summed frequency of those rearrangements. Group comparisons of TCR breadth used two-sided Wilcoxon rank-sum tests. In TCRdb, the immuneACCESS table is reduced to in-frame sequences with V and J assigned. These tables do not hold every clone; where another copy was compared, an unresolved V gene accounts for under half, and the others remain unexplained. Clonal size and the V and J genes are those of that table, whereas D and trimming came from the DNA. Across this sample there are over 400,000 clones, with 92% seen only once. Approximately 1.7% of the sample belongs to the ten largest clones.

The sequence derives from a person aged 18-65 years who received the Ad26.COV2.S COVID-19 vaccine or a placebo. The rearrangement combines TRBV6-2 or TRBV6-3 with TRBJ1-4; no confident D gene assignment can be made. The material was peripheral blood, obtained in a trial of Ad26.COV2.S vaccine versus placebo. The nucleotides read TGTGCCAGCAGTTACTCCCGGACCGTCGCAACTAATGAAAAACTGTTTTTT. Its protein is CASSYSRTVATNEKLFF.